This TCR beta chain was identified in a study of T-cell reconstitution after alpha-beta-depleted transplantation in children. Overall study findings and caveats: The high TCRbeta diversity at day 60 in some patients came from surviving recipient T cells and thymic progenitors.

The germline CDR1 and CDR2 sequences are SGHRS and YFSETQ. CDR3 length: 14 residues. Trimming removed 4 bases from V and 5 bases from J; junction bases left unmatched: 4. Molecular barcoding with unique molecular identifiers was used for the TCRbeta library. TCRdb used MiXCR to reprocess the PCR reads, holding one entry per CDR3 protein. The table shows 530,000 or so distinct CDR3 sequences, with around 27% occurring only once. At least ten counts were recorded for this clonotype. Its cognate antigen is unknown. The V call is TRBV5-1, the J call TRBJ2-3; 10 bases agree with TRBD1. This receptor was obtained from a boy in the first two years of life with Wiskott-Aldrich syndrome, due to receive a stem cell transplant. Specimen: PBMCs, collected before TCRalphabeta/CD19-depleted stem cell transplant. The CDR3 DNA reads TGCGCCAGCAGCCTCGGGACAGGGGAAGATACGCAGTATTTT. Protein sequence: CASSLGTGEDTQYF. Full variable domain (remainder filled in from reference TRBV5-1 and TRBJ2-3): KAGVTQTPRYLIKTRGQQVTLSCSPISGHRSVSWYQQTPGQGLQFLFEYFSETQRNKGNFPGRFSGRQFSNSRSEMNVSTLELGDSALYLCASSLGTGEDTQYFGPGTRLTVL.